This T cell receptor (beta chain) was sequenced during a study of cytomegalovirus exposure and HLA in healthy donors. In the study overall: There were fewer than 500 genotyped donors. Of these, roughly 80% fell in the genetic ancestry cluster associated with self-reported Caucasian donors.

General observations from the study: Overall, around 150 TCR beta chains were annotated as cytomegalovirus-associated.

V lost 0 bases, J lost 1 base, and 11 bases lay in between. The CDR3 spans 16 residues. In germline, CDR1 is LGHNA, CDR2 YSLEER. The PCR had 60 Vbeta and 13 Jbeta primers. Some clones are missing from TCRdb's copy, which holds only in-frame ones; the method was immunoSEQ multiplex PCR. Here the sample spans 150,000 to 200,000 clones, about 80% being singletons. A word on this clone: The antigen is undetermined.

Likely unrecorded immune exposures existed in these nominally healthy donors. V usage is TRBV4-3 and J usage is TRBJ2-3; a weak D match, TRBD2 (5 bases). The clonotype was recovered from a woman between 40 and 50 years old in good health and CMV-seronegative. Sequencing was carried out using PBMCs. CDR3 residues: CASSQDPSPGTDTQYF. DNA for the CDR3: TGCGCCAGCAGCCAAGATCCTAGCCCGGGCACAGATACGCAGTATTTT.